This T cell receptor beta chain is from a study of OX40 agonist ivuxolimab in advanced cancers. Study-level background: With ivuxolimab, an agonistic anti-OX40 (CD134) antibody, patients were treated.

Data came from immunoSEQ multiplex PCR; TCRdb stores just in-frame clones and leaves some out. This table holds under 200,000 clones, 94% found once. The V gene lost 5 bases and the J gene lost 7 bases, with 11 bases spanning the gap. The CDR3 consists of 12 residues. Germline-derived CDR1 and CDR2 are SGHTA and FQGNSA. V usage is TRBV7-2 and J usage is TRBJ1-2, with a tentative D call TRBD1 (5 bases). Sequencing was performed on CD4+ or CD8+ T cells sorted from blood, taken in a trial of the OX40 agonist ivuxolimab. This clonotype was sampled from an adult with an advanced solid tumor such as melanoma, head and neck, liver or kidney cancer. CDR3 DNA sequence: TGTGCCAGCAGCCCCCAGGGCGTTGGCTACACCTTC. Amino acids: CASSPQGVGYTF.